This T cell receptor beta chain emerged from a study of spatial heterogeneity in lung cancer. Study background: The average count in raw reads for each unique TCR and UMI combination exceeded 8.5 appearances.

Specified time point: sample taken at primary tumor resection. No cells were sorted before sequencing. The whole RNA sequenced was extracted from tumor, nontumor lung or frozen PBMC. The donor group consisted of 55 to 85 patients who had untreated, early-stage non-small cell lung cancer. This clonotype has only a few counts. Trimming pared 4 bases from V and 3 bases from J, leaving 13 bases between. CDR1 and CDR2 from the germline V gene are SGHRS and YFSETQ. The CDR3 extends over 14 amino acids. Each TCR cDNA molecule bore a unique molecular identifier. TCRdb re-derived calls from the 5' RACE reads in MiXCR, one entry per CDR3 protein. The profile shows about 82,000 distinct CDR3 sequences, roughly an eighth of them singletons.

Sample: PBMCs, taken at surgery. The receptor was isolated from a male donor with early-stage non-small cell lung cancer. This chain links TRBV5-1 with TRBJ2-5; D gene uncertain. Here the CDR3 reads CASSPEDTKETQYF. CDR3 bases: TGCGCCAGCAGCCCAGAAGACACCAAAGAGACCCAGTACTTC.